The next 18 T cell receptor beta chains were all read from a single sample in a study of cytomegalovirus exposure and HLA in healthy donors. PCR primers comprised 60 Vbeta and 13 Jbeta primers. The repertoire was sequenced with immunoSEQ multiplex PCR; TCRdb's copy has only in-frame clones and lacks some. Its listing shows tens of thousands of clones. The source material was PBMCs. The source of these receptors is a man aged 50 to 60 in good health and CMV-seronegative.

The V gene is TRBV28, the J gene TRBJ1-5; maybe TRBD1 (5 bases). Looked up from germline, CDR1 is MDHEN and CDR2 is SYDVKM. Trimming removed 6 bases at V and 3 bases at J, with 12 bases between. This CDR3 is built from 14 residues. The DNA of the CDR3 is TGTGCCAGCAGCCTCGACAGTTTCAATCAGCCCCAGCATTTT. Amino acids: CASSLDSFNQPQHF.

The J gene is TRBJ1-2, the V gene TRBV18; D unresolved. V was clipped by 3 bases and J by 3 bases, with 14 bases between them. Germline V gene data show CDR1 as KGHSH and CDR2 as LQKENI. The CDR3 loop spans 15 amino acids. CDR3 in DNA: TGTGCCAGCTCACCGACCGGGTCCGGAGACTATGGCTACACCTTC. This translates into CASSPTGSGDYGYTF.

The J gene is TRBJ1-4, the V gene TRBV19, with 7 bases fitting TRBD1. Germline V gene lookup returns CDR1 LNHDA and CDR2 SQIVND (reference sequence). The J segment lost 8 bases and the V segment lost 3 bases, leaving 6 bases of the junction unmatched. The CDR3 contains 14 residues. The CDR3 spells CASSIGGTEEKLFF. CDR3 in DNA: TGTGCCAGTAGTATCGGAGGGACAGAAGAAAAACTGTTTTTT.

The chain joins TRBV6-6 to TRBJ2-2; D remains unclear. Germline values: CDR1 MNHNY, CDR2 SVGAGI (reference sequence). CDR3 size: 12 residues. Trimming left V 6 bases short and J 4 bases short, with 6 bases between. CDR3 protein: CASSPFTGELFF. CDR3 sequence (DNA): TGTGCCAGCAGCCCTTTCACCGGGGAGCTGTTTTTT.

The CDR3, as DNA: TGTGCCAGCAGCTTGCAGGGATCCTATGGCTACACCTTC. Its translation is CASSLQGSYGYTF. The chain carries TRBV5-4 and TRBJ1-2; maybe TRBD1 (5 bases). V was shortened by 1 base and J by 4 bases, with 8 bases between the two germline ends. CDR1 and CDR2 (germline): SGHNT, YYREEE (reference sequence). This CDR3 is built from 13 residues.

This chain joins TRBV27 and TRBJ2-1, with 8 nucleotides matching TRBD1. CDR1 is MNHEY and CDR2 is SMNVEV in the germline V gene (reference sequence). CDR3 size: 15 residues. V was pared by 3 bases and J by 2 bases, with 3 bases of the junction left unmatched. The CDR3 DNA sequence: TGTGCCAGCAGTTTCGCGACAGGGGCCTACAATGAGCAGTTCTTC. It is translated as CASSFATGAYNEQFF.

V usage is TRBV2 and J usage is TRBJ2-5; TRBD1 might be the D (5 bases). CDR3 length: 15 amino acids. Germline V gene sequence: CDR1 SNHLY, CDR2 FYNNEI. V was shortened by 6 bases and J by 3 bases, with 17 bases between the two germline ends. The DNA of the CDR3 is TGTGCCAGCAGAGTCTCGAACGTAGGGGAAGAGACCCAGTACTTC. Translated: CASRVSNVGEETQYF.

This rearrangement joins TRBV5-1 to TRBJ2-1; D perhaps matches TRBD2 (7 bases). V lost 4 bases and J 2 bases, leaving 16 bases between the germline ends. Germline CDR1 is SGHRS and CDR2 is YFSETQ. The CDR3 loop spans 16 amino acids. CDR3 residues: CASSLDRGGTYNEQFF. The CDR3 nucleotides are TGCGCCAGCAGCCTTGACCGCGGGGGCACCTACAATGAGCAGTTCTTC.

The chain couples TRBV6-5 to TRBJ1-1; 7 positions match TRBD1. This CDR3 contains 12 residues. Germline V gives CDR1 MNHEY, CDR2 SVGAGI. The junction had 4 bases not matched to a gene; V was cut back by 2 bases and J by 10 bases. In DNA form, the CDR3 reads TGTGCCAGCAGTTACGACAGGGAGGCAGCTTTCTTT. It specifies CASSYDREAAFF.

The J gene is TRBJ2-2, the V gene TRBV7-9; the match to TRBD1 covers 11 bases. CDR3 size: 16 residues. Trimming took 5 bases from V and 6 from J; bases not matched to a gene: 8. The germline V gene has CDR1 SEHNR and CDR2 FQNEAQ (reference sequence). CDR3 amino acids: CASSPRGTGGSGELFF. The DNA for the CDR3 is TGTGCCAGCAGCCCGCGGGGGACAGGGGGTTCCGGGGAGCTGTTTTTT.

The rearrangement links TRBV9 to TRBJ1-2, with D perhaps TRBD1 (6 bases). Trimming shortened V by 3 bases and J by 3 bases, and 9 bases separated the two germline ends. CDR3 size: 13 residues. The germline V gene has CDR1 SGDLS and CDR2 YYNGEE. The CDR3 loop is CASSGRQDYGYTF. CDR3 DNA sequence: TGTGCCAGCAGCGGACGACAGGACTATGGCTACACCTTC.

V gene TRBV2 combines with J gene TRBJ1-2; TRBD1 matches at 8 bases. The CDR3 spans 13 residues. V dropped 4 bases and J dropped 5; count of bases not matched to a gene: 3. Germline V gives CDR1 SNHLY, CDR2 FYNNEI. CDR3 nucleotide sequence: TGTGCCAGCAGTGTGGACAGGGTATATGGCTACACCTTC. This translates into CASSVDRVYGYTF.

This chain joins TRBV7-9 and TRBJ1-6, with 10 positions matching TRBD1. Per germline, CDR1 SEHNR and CDR2 FQNEAQ (reference sequence). The CDR3 has 15 residues. V was clipped by 5 bases and J by 9 bases; unmatched bases: 7. In nucleotides, the CDR3 is TGTGCCAGCAGCGCGAGACAGGGGGCGAGTTCACCCCTCCACTTT. This codes for CASSARQGASSPLHF.

This chain joins TRBV5-1 and TRBJ2-7; D is uncertain. The CDR3 runs to 14 residues. Trimming removed 0 bases at V and 0 bases at J, with 7 bases between. Per germline, CDR1 SGHRS and CDR2 YFSETQ. DNA of the CDR3: TGCGCCAGCAGCTTGGACACGAACTCCTACGAGCAGTACTTC. Residues: CASSLDTNSYEQYF.

The V call is TRBV10-3, the J call TRBJ2-6; D is perhaps TRBD1 (6 bases). Per the germline V gene, CDR1 is ENHRY and CDR2 is SYGVKD. Trimming pared 6 bases from V and 2 bases from J, leaving 14 bases between. There are 16 residues in the CDR3. CDR3 protein: CAISGQIGAGANVLTF. The CDR3 bases are TGTGCCATCAGCGGACAGATCGGCGCTGGGGCCAACGTCCTGACTTTC.

The chain recombines TRBV10-3 with TRBJ2-5; D is possibly TRBD1 (5 bases). The V gene lost 10 bases and the J gene lost 5 bases, with 17 bases spanning the gap. Per germline, CDR1 ENHRY and CDR2 SYGVKD. The CDR3 consists of 13 residues. CDR3 amino acids: CATRALELETQYF. CDR3 nucleotides: TGTGCCACCAGGGCCCTGGAGTTGGAGACCCAGTACTTC.

The chain combines TRBV7-2 with TRBJ1-1; 7 nucleotides match TRBD1. This CDR3 is 15 amino acids long. In germline, CDR1 is SGHTA, CDR2 FQGNSA. V shed 5 bases, J shed 6 bases, and the junction held 12 bases outside the gene matches. The CDR3 loop reads CASSQNYRGWAEAFF. Written as DNA, the CDR3 is TGTGCCAGCAGCCAAAATTACAGGGGCTGGGCTGAAGCTTTCTTT.

The chain carries TRBV18 and TRBJ1-1, with TRBD1 matching over 8 bases. The CDR3 consists of 15 residues. The J segment lost 1 base and the V segment lost 3 bases, leaving 4 bases of the junction unmatched. CDR1 and CDR2 (germline): KGHSH, LQKENI. The CDR3 sequence: CASSPFRGPNTEAFF. CDR3 nucleotide sequence: TGTGCCAGCTCACCCTTCAGGGGGCCGAACACTGAAGCTTTCTTT.